Given below is one T cell receptor (beta chain) in context. The entry originates in a study of blood T cell repertoires in COVID-19. The wider study: Samples taken during acute and convalescent COVID-19 were collected in the United States, Italy and Spain. Sources were T cells, B-cell-depleted T cells, or PBMCs; the material itself was cDNA or gDNA.

Using immunoSEQ multiplex PCR, the repertoire was profiled, and TCRdb retains in-frame clones only, with some absent. Of roughly 140,000 clones listed, more than 75% were seen once; the top ten hold more than 2%. This CDR3 comprises 12 residues. CDR1 and CDR2 (germline): MDHEN, SYDVKM. V gave up 6 bases and J gave up 7 bases, with 12 bases separating them. The sample taken for sequencing was peripheral blood. The J gene is TRBJ1-2, the V gene TRBV28, with D uncertain. This sequence originates from a man between 65 and 79 years old with acute or convalescent COVID-19. In DNA, the CDR3 is TGTGCCAGCAGAAGGCCGGAGGGTGGCTACACCTTC. Translation gives CASRRPEGGYTF.